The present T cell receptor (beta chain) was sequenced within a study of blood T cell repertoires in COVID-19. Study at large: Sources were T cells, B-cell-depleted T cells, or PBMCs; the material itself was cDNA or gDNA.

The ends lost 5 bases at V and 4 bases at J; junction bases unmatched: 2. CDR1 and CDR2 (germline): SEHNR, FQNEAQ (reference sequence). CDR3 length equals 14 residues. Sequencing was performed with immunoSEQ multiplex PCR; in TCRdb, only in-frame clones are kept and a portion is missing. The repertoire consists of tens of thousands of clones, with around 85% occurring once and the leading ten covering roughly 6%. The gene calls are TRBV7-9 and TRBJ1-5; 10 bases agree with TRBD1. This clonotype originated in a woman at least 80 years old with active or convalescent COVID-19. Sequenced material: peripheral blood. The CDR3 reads CASSTDRGNQPQHF. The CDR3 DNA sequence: TGTGCCAGCAGCACGGACAGGGGGAATCAGCCCCAGCATTTT.